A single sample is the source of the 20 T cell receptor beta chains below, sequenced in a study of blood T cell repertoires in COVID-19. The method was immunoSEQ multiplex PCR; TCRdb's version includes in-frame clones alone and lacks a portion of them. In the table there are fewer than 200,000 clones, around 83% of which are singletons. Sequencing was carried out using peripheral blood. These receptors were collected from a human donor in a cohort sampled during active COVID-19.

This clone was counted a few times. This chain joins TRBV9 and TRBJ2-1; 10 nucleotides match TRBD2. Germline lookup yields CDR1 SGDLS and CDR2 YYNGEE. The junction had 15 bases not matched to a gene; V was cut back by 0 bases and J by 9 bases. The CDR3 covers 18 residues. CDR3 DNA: TGTGCCAGCAGCGTAGGAGCCCGTAGCGGGAGGAGGAGAGGTGAGCAGTTCTTC. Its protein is CASSVGARSGRRRGEQFF.

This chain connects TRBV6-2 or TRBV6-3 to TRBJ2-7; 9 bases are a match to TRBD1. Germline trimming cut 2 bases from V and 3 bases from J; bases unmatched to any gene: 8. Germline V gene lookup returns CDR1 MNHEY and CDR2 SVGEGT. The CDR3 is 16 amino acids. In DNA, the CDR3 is TGTGCCAGCAGTTACAACCGGGACAGGGCCTTCTACGAGCAGTACTTC. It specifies CASSYNRDRAFYEQYF.

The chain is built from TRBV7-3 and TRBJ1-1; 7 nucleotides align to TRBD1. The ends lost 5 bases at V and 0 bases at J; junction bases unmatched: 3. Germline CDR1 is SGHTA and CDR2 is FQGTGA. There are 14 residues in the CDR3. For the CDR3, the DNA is TGTGCCAGCAGCCTTACAGGGGTGAACACTGAAGCTTTCTTT. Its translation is CASSLTGVNTEAFF.

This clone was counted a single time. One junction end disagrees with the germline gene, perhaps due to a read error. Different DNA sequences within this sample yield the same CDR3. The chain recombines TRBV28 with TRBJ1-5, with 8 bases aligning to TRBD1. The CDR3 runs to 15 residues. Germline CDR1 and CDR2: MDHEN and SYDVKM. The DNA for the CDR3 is TGTGCCAGCACTTTAGACAGGGGCCTAAATCAGCCCCAGCATTTT. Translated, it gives CASTLDRGLNQPQHF. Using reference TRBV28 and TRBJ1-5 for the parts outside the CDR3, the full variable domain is DVKVTQSSRYLVKRTGEKVFLECVQDMDHENMFWYRQDPGLGLRLIYFSYDVKMKEKGDIPEGYSVSREKKERFSLILESASTNQTSMYLCASTLDRGLNQPQHFGDGTRLSIL.

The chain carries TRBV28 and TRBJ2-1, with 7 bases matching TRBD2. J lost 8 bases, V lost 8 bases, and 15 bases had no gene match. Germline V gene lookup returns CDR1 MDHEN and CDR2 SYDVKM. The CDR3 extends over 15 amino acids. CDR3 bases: TGTGCCAGCGGGGGGGACCGACTAGGTCGCGATGAGCAGTTCTTC. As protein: CASGGDRLGRDEQFF.

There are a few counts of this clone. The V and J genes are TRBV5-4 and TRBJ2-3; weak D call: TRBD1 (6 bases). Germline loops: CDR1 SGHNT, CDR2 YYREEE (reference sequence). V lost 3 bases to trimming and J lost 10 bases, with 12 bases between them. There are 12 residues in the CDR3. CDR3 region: CASSSQGRAQYF. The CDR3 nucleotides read TGTGCCAGCAGCTCACAGGGTAGGGCGCAGTATTTT.

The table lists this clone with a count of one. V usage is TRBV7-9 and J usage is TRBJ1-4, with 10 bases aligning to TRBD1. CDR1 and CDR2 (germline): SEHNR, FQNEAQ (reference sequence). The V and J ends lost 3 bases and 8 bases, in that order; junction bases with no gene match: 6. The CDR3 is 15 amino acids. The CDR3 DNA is TGTGCCAGCAGCTTCTCGACAGGGGGCCGCGAAAAACTGTTTTTT. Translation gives CASSFSTGGREKLFF.

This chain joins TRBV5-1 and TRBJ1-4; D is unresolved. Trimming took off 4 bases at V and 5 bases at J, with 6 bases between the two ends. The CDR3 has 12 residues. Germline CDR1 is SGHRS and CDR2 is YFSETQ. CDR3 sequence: CASSQENEKLFF. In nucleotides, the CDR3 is TGCGCCAGCAGCCAGGAAAATGAAAAACTGTTTTTT.

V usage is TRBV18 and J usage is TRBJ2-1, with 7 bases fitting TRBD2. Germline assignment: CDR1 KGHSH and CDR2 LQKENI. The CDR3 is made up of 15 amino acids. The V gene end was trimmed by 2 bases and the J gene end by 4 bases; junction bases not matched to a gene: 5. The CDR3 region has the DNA TGTGCCAGCTCACCAGCGGGGGTTGGATACAATGAGCAGTTCTTC. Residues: CASSPAGVGYNEQFF.

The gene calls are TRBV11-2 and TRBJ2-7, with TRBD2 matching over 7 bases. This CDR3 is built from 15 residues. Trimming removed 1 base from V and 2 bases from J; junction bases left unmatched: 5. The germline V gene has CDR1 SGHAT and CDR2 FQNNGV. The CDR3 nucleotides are TGTGCCAGCAGCTTAGCCGTAGGACTAGCCTACGAGCAGTACTTC. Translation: CASSLAVGLAYEQYF.

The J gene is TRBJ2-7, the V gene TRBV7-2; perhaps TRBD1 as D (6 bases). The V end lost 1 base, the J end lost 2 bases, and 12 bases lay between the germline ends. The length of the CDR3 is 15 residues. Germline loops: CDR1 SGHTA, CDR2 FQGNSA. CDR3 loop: CASSLVGGQTYEQYF. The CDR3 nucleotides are TGTGCCAGCAGCTTAGTAGGGGGTCAGACCTACGAGCAGTACTTC.

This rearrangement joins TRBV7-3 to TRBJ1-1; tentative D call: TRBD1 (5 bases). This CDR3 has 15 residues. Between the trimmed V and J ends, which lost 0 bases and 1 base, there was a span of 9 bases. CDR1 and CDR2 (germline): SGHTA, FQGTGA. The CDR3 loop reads CASSLTGGANTEAFF. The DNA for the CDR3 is TGTGCCAGCAGCTTAACGGGAGGGGCGAACACTGAAGCTTTCTTT. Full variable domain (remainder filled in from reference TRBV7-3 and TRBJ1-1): GAGVSQTPSNKVTEKGKYVELRCDPISGHTALYWYRQSLGQGPEFLIYFQGTGAADDSGLPNDRFFAVRPEGSVSTLKIQRTERGDSAVYLCASSLTGGANTEAFFGQGTRLTVV.

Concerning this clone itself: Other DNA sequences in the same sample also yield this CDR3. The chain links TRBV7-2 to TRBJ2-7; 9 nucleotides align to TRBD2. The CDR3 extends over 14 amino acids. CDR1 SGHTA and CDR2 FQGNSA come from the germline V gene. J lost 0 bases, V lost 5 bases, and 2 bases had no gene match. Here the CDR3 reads CASSRTSDSYEQYF. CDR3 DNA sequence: TGTGCCAGCAGCCGGACTAGCGACTCCTACGAGCAGTACTTC.

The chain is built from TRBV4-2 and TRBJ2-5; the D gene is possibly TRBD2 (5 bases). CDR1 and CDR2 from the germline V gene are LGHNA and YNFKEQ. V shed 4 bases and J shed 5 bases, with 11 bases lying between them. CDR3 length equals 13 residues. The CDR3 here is CASSPPSGETQYF. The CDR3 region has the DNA TGTGCCAGCAGCCCCCCCTCGGGGGAGACCCAGTACTTC.

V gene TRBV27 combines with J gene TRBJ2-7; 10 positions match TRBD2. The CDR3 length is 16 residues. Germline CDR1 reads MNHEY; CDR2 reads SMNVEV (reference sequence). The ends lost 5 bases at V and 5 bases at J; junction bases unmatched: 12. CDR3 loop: CASSTASGRGVNEQYF. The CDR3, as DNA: TGTGCCAGCAGTACGGCTAGCGGGAGAGGGGTAAACGAGCAGTACTTC.

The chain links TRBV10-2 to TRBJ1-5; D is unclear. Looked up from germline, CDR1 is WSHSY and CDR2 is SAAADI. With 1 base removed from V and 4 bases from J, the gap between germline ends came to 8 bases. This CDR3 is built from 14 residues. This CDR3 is CASSELHQNQPQHF. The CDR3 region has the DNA TGCGCCAGCAGTGAGTTACACCAAAATCAGCCCCAGCATTTT.

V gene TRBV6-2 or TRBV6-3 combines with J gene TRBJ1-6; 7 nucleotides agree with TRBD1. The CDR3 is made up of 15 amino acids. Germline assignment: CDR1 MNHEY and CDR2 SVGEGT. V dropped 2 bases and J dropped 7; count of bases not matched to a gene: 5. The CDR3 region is CASSYRGTDNSPLHF. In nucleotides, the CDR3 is TGTGCCAGCAGTTACCGGGGGACAGACAATTCACCCCTCCACTTT.

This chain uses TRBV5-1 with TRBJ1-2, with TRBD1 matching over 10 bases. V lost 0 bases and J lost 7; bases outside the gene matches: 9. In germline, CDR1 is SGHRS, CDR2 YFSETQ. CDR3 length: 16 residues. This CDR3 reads CASSLGGGQGKSGYTF. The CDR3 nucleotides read TGCGCCAGCAGCTTGGGTGGGGGACAGGGGAAGTCTGGCTACACCTTC.

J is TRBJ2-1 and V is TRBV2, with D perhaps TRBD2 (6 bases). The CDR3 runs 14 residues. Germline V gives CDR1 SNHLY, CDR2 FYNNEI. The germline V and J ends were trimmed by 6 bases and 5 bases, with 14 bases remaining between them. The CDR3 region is CASSRDSSNNEQFF. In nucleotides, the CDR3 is TGTGCCAGCAGCAGGGACTCCTCTAACAATGAGCAGTTCTTC.

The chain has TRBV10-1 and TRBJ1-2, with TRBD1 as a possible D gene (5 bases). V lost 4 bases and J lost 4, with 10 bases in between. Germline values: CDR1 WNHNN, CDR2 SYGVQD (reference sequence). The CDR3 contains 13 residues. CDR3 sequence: CASSGQPGYGYTF. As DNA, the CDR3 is TGCGCCAGCAGTGGACAGCCCGGCTATGGCTACACCTTC.